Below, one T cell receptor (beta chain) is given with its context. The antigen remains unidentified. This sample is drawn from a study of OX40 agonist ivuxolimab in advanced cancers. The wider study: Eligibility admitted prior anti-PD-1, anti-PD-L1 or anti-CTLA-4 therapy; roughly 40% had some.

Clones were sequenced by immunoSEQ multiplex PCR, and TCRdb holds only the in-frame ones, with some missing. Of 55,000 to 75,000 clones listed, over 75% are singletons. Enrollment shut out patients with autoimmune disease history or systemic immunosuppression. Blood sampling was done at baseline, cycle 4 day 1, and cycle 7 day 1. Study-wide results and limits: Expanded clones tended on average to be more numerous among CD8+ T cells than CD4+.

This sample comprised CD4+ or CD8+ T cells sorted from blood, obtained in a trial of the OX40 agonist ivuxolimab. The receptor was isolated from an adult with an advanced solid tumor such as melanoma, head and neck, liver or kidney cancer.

CDR3 nucleotides: TGTGCCAGCAGTTACCCGGGACTAGCGGGGTCAGAGCAGTACTTC. Translated, it gives CASSYPGLAGSEQYF. The V gene is TRBV28, the J gene TRBJ2-7, with 13 bases that match TRBD2. Germline CDR1 MDHEN, CDR2 SYDVKM. The V segment lost 4 bases and the J segment 7 bases; nucleotides outside the gene matches: 7. The CDR3 extends over 15 amino acids.